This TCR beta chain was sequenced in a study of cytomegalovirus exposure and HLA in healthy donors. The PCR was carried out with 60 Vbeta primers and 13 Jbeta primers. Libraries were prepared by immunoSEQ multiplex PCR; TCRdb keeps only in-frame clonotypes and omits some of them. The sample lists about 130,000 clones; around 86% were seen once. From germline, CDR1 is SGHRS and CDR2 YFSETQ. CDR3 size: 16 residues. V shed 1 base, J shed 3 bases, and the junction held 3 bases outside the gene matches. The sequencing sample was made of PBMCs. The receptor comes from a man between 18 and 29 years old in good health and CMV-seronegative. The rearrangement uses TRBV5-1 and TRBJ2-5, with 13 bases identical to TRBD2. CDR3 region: CASSLTLAGGKETQYF. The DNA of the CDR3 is TGCGCCAGCAGCTTGACACTAGCGGGGGGGAAAGAGACCCAGTACTTC.